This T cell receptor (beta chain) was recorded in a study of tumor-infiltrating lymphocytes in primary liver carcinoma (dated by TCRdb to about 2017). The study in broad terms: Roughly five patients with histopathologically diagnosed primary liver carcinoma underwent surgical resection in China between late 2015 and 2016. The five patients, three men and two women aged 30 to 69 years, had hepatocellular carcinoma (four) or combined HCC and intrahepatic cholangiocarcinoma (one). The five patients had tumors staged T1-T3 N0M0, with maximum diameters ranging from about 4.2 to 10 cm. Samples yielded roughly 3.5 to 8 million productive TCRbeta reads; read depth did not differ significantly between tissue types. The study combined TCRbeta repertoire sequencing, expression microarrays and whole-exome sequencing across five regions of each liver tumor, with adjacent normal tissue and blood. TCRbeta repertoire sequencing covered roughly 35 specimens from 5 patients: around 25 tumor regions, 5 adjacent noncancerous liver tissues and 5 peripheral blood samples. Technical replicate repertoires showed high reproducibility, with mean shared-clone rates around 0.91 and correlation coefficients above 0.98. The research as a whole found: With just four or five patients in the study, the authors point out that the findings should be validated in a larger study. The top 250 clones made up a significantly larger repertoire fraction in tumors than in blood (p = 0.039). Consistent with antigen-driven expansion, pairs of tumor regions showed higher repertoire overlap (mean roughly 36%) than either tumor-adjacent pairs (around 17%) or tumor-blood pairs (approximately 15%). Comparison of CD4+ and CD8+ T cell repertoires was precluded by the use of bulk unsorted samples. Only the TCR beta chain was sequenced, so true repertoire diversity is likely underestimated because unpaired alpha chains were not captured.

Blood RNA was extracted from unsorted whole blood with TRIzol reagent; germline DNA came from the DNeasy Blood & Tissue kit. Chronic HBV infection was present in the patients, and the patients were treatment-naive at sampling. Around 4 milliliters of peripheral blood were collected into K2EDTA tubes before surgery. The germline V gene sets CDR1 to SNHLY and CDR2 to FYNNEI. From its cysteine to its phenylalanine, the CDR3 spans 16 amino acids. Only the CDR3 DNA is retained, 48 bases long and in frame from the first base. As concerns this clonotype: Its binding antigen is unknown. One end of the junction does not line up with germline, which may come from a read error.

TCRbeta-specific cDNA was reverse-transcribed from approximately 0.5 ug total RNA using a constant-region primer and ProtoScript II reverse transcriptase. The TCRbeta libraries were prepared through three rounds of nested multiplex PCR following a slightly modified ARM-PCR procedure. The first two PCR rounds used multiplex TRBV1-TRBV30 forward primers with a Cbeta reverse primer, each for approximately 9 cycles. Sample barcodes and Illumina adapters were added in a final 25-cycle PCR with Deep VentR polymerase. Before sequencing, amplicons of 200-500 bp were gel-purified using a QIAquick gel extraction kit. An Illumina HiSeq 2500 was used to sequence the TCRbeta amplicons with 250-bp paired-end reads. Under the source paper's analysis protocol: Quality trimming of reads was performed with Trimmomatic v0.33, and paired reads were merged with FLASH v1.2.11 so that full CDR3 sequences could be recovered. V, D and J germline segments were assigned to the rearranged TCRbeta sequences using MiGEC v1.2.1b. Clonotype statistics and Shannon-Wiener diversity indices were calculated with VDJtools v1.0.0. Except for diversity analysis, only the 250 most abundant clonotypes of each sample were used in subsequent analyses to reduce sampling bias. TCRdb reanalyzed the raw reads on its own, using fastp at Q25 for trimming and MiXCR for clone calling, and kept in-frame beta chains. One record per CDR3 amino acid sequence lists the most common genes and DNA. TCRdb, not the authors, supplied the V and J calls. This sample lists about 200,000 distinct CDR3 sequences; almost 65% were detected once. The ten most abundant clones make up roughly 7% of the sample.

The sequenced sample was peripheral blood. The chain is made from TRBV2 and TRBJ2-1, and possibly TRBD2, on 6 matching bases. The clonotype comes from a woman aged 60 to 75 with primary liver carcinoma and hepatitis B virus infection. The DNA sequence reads TGCGCCATTCAGAGGGCGGTCGCGGGGCTATACAATGAGCAGTTCTTC. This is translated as CAIQRAVAGLYNEQFF.